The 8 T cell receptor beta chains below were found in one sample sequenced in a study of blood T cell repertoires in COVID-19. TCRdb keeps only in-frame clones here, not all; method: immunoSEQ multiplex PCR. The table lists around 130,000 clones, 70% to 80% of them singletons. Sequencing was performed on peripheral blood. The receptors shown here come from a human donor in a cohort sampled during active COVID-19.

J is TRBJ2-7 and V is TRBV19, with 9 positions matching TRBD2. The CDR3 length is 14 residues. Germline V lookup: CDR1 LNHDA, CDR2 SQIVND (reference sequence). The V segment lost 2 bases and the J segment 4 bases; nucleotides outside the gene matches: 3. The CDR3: CASSITLAGYEQYF. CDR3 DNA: TGTGCCAGTAGTATAACCCTAGCGGGGTACGAGCAGTACTTC.

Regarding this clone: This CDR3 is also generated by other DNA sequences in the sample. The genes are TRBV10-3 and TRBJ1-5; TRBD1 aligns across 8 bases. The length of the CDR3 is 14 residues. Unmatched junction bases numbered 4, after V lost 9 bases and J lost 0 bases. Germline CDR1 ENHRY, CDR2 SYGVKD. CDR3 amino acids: CAIGTGDSNQPQHF. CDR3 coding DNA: TGTGCCATTGGGACAGGAGATAGCAATCAGCCCCAGCATTTT.

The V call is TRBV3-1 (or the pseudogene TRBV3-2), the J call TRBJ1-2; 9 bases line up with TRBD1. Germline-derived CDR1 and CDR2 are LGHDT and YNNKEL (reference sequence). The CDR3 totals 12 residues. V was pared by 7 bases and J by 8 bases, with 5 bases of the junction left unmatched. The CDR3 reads CASTRTGDGYTF. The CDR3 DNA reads TGTGCCAGCACCAGGACAGGGGACGGCTACACCTTC.

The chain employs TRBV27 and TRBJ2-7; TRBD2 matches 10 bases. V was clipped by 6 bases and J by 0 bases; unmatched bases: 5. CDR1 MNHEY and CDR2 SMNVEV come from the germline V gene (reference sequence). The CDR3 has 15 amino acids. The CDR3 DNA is TGTGCCAGCAGCTCGATAGCGGGAGGCTCCTACGAGCAGTACTTC. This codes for CASSSIAGGSYEQYF.

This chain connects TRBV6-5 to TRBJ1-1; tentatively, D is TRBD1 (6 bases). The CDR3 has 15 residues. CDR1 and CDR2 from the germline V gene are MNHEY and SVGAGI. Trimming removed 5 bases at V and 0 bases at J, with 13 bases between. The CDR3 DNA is TGTGCCAGCAGTATACCGGGACACCTGAACACTGAAGCTTTCTTT. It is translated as CASSIPGHLNTEAFF.

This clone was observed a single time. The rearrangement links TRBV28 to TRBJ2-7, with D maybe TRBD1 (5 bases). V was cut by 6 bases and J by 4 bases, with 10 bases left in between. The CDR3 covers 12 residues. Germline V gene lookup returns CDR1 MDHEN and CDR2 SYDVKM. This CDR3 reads CASSPDRYEQYF. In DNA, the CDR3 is TGTGCCAGCAGCCCTGACAGATACGAGCAGTACTTC.

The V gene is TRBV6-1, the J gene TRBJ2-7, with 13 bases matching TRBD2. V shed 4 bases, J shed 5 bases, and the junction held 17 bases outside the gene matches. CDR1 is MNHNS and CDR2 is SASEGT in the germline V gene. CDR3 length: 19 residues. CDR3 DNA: TGTGCCAGCAGTGTCCGGACAGGGAGCCGGACTAGCGGGAGCCACGAGCAGTACTTC. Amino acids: CASSVRTGSRTSGSHEQYF.

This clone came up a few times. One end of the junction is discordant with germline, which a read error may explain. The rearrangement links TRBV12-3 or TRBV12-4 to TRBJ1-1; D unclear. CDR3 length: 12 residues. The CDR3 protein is CASGLWATEAFF. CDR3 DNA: TGTGCCAGCGGTTTGTGGGCCACTGAAGCTTTCTTT.